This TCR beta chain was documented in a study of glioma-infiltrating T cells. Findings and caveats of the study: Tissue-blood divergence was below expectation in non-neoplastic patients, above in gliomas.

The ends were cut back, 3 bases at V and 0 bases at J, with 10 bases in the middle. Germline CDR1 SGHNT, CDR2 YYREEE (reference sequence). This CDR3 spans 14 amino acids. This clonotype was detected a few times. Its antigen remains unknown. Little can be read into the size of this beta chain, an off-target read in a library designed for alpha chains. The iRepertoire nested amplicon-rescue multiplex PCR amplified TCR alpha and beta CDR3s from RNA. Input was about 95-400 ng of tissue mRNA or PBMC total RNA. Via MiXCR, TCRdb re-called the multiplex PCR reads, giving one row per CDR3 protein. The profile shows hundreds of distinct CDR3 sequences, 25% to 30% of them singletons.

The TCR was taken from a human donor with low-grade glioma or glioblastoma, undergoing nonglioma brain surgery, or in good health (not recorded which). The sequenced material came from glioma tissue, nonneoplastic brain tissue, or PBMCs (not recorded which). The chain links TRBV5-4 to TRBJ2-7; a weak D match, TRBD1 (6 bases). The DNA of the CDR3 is TGTGCCAGCAGCTCTCACAGGGTCTCCTACGAGCAGTACTTC. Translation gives CASSSHRVSYEQYF.